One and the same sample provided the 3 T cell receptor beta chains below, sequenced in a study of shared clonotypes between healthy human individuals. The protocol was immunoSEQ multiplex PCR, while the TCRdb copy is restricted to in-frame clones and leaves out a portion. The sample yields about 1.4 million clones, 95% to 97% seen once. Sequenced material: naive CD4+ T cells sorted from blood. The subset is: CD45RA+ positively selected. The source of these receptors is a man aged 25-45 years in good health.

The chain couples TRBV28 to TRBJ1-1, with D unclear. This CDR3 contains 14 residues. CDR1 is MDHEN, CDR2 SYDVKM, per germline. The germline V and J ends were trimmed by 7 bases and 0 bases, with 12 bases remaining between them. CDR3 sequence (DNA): TGTGCCAGCAACCAAGGAACCATGAACACTGAAGCTTTCTTT. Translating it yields CASNQGTMNTEAFF.

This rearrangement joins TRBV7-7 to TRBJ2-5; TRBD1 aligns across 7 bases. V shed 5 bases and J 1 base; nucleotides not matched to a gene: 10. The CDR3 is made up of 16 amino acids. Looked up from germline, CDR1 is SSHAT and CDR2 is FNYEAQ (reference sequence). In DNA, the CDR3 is TGTGCCAGCAGCCGGAGGACAGGTTGGCCCCAAGAGACCCAGTACTTC. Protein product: CASSRRTGWPQETQYF.

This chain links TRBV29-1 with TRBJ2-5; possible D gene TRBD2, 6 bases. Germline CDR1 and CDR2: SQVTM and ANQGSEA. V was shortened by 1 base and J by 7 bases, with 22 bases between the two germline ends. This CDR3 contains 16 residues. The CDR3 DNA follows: TGCAGCGTTGAAGGGGCGGCGGCCGAGCCCGGGGGGACCCAGTACTTC. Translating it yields CSVEGAAAEPGGTQYF.